This TCR beta chain was profiled in a study of blood T cell repertoires in COVID-19. Overall study: In each case, the material was cDNA or gDNA derived from T cells, B-cell-depleted T cells, or PBMCs.

Seattle's enrolled individuals joined amid active infection and were then monitored longitudinally. V was trimmed by 0 bases and J by 12 bases, leaving 18 bases between them. This CDR3 spans 15 amino acids. CDR1 and CDR2 from the germline V gene are SGHRS and YFSETQ. The repertoire was sequenced with immunoSEQ multiplex PCR; TCRdb's copy has only in-frame clones and lacks some. The sample shows roughly 78,000 clones, roughly 80% of them seen only once. Sequencing was done on a sample of peripheral blood. The chain combines TRBV5-1 with TRBJ1-4; D gene ambiguous. This receptor was taken from a man aged 50-60 years with COVID-19, enrolled during active disease. CDR3 sequence: CASSLGSLGVGELFF. The CDR3 bases are TGCGCCAGCAGCTTGGGGTCCCTCGGGGTCGGGGAACTGTTTTTT.